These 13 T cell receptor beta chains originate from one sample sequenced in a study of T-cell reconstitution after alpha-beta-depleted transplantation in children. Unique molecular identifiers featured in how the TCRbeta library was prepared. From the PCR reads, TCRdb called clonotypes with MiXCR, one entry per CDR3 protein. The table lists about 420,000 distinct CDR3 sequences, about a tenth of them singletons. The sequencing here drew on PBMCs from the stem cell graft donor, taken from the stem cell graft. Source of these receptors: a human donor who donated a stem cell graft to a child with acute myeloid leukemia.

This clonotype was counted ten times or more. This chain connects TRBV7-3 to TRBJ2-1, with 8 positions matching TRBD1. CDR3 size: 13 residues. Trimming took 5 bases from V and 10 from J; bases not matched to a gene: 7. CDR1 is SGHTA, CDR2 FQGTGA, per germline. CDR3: CASSRQGAGEQFF. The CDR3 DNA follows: TGTGCCAGCAGCCGCCAGGGGGCGGGGGAGCAGTTCTTC.

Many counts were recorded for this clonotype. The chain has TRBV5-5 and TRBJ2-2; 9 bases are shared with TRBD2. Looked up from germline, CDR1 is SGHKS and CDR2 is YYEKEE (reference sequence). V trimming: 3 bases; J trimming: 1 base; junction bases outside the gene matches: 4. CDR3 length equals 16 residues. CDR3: CASSWGLAENTGELFF. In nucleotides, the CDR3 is TGTGCCAGCAGCTGGGGACTAGCTGAGAACACCGGGGAGCTGTTTTTT.

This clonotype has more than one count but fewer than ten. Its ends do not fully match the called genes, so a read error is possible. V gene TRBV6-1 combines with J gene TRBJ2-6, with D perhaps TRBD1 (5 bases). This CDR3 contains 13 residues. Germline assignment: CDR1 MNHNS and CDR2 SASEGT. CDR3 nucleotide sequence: TGTGCCAGCAGGGCACCTGGGGCCAACGGCCTGACTTTC. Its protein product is CASRAPGANGLTF.

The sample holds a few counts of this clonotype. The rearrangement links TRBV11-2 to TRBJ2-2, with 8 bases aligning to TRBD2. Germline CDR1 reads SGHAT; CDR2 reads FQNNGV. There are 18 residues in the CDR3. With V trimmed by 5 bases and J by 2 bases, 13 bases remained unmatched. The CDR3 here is CASSRQGTLADNTGELFF. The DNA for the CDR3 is TGTGCCAGCAGCCGCCAGGGGACACTAGCGGACAACACCGGGGAGCTGTTTTTT.

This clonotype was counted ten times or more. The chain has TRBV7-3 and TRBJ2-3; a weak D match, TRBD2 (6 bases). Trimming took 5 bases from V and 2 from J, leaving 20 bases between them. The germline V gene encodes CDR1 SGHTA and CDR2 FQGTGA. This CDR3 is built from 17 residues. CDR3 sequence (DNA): TGTGCCAGCAGCCGAGGGGAGGACCCAGCCTTCACAGATACGCAGTATTTT. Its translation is CASSRGEDPAFTDTQYF.

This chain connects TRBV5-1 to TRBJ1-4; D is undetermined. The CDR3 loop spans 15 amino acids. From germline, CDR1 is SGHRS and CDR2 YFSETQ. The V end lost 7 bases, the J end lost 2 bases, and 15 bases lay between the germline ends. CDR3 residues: CASSPGGLTNEKLFF. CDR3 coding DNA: TGCGCCAGCTCCCCGGGAGGTCTGACTAATGAAAAACTGTTTTTT.

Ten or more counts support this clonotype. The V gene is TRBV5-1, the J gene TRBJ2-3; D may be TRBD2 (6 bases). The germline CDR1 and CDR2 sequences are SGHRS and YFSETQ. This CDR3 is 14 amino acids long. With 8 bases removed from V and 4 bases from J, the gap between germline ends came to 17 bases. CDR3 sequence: CASRDSRGSDTQYF. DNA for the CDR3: TGCGCCAGTAGGGACTCGAGGGGTTCAGATACGCAGTATTTT. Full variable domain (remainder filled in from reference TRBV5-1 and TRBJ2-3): KAGVTQTPRYLIKTRGQQVTLSCSPISGHRSVSWYQQTPGQGLQFLFEYFSETQRNKGNFPGRFSGRQFSNSRSEMNVSTLELGDSALYLCASRDSRGSDTQYFGPGTRLTVL.

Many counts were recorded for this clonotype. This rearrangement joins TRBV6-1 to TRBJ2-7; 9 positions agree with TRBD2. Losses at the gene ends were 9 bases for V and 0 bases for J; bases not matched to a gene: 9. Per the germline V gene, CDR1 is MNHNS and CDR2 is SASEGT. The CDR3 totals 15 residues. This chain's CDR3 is CASRELAGSSYEQYF. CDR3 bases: TGTGCCAGTCGTGAACTAGCGGGCAGCTCCTACGAGCAGTACTTC.

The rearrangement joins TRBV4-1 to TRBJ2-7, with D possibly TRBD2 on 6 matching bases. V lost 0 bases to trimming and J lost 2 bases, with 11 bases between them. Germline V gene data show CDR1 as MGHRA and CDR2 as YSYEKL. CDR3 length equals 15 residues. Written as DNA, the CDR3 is TGCGCCAGCAGCCAAGAGGAGGGTCCTGCCTACGAGCAGTACGTC. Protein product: CASSQEEGPAYEQYV.

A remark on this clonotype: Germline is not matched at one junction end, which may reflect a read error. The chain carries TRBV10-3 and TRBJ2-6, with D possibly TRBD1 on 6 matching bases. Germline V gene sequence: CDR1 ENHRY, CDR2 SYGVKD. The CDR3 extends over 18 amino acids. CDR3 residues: CAISERRQALSGANGLTF. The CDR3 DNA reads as TGTGCCATCAGTGAGAGGAGACAGGCTCTCTCTGGGGCCAACGGCCTGACTTTC.

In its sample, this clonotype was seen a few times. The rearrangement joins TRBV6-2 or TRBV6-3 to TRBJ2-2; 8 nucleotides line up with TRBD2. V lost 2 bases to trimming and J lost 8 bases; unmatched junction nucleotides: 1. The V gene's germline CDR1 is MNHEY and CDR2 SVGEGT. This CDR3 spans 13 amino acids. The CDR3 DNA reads TGTGCCAGCAGTTACAGCGGGAGAGGGGAGCTGTTTTTT. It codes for CASSYSGRGELFF.

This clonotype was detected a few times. CDR3 protein: CSAQDRAGELFF. DNA for the CDR3: TGCAGCGCCCAGGACAGGGCCGGGGAGCTGTTTTTT. V and J are TRBV29-1 and TRBJ2-2, with 8 bases fitting TRBD1. There are 12 residues in the CDR3. Losses at the gene ends were 7 bases for V and 6 bases for J; bases not matched to a gene: 4. CDR1 is SQVTM, CDR2 ANQGSEA, per germline.

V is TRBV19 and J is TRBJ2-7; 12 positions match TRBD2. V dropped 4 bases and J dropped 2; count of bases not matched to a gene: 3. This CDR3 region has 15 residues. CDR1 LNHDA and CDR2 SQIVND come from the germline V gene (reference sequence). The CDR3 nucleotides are TGTGCCAGTAGTAACTGGACTAGCGGGACCTACGAGCAGTACTTC. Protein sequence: CASSNWTSGTYEQYF.